The clone carrying this TCR beta chain occurred a few times. The antigen is unknown. As every portion of the isolated RNA was reverse transcribed, the sequencing read expressed TCRB transcripts. Profiling relied on immunoSEQ multiplex PCR, and the TCRdb table lists in-frame clones only, not all of them. The table lists about 900,000 clones, about a sixth of them singletons. These data belong to a study of beta chain features in type 1 diabetes. Points from the study as a whole: Compared to healthy donors, patients appeared to have naive, central memory and Treg TCRB repertoires that were more alike.

V shed 3 bases and J shed 0 bases, with 17 bases lying between them. The CDR3 runs 17 residues. CDR1 and CDR2 (germline): SGDLS, YYNGEE. The TCR was taken from a woman between 18 and 30 years old in good health. Sequenced input: naive CD4+ T cells from blood. The gene calls are TRBV9 and TRBJ2-3, with D possibly being TRBD1 (5 bases). The CDR3 protein is CASSATPTQGSTDTQYF. CDR3 bases: TGTGCCAGCAGCGCTACACCGACGCAGGGTAGCACAGATACGCAGTATTTT.